The rows below give T cell receptor beta chains drawn from one sample of a study of cytomegalovirus exposure and HLA in healthy donors. The assay was immunoSEQ multiplex PCR, and TCRdb's table has in-frame clones only and misses some. The table records about 120,000 clones, about four fifths of them present only once. The sequenced sample was PBMCs. Every receptor here comes from a woman between 18 and 30 years old in good health and CMV-seronegative. CDR3s include the opening cysteine and the closing phenylalanine or tryptophan. D genes are given only for firm matches. Clone size, where shown, is once, few, many, or a class for clones that have expanded.

CASSYLIGLGGLNGYTF,TGTGCCAGCAGTTATTTGATAGGACTCGGGGGTTTAAATGGCTACACCTTC,-,TRBJ1-2,TRBV6-9,-
CASSLGLNTGELFF,TGTGCCAGCAGCTTGGGGCTCAACACCGGGGAGCTGTTTTTT,-,TRBJ2-2,TRBV5-8,-
CASSTRGGGNWSYEQYF,TGTGCCAGCAGCACCCGGGGAGGAGGGAATTGGTCCTACGAGCAGTACTTC,-,TRBJ2-7,TRBV7-8,-
CASSPLGTSGGAYEQYF,TGTGCCAGCAGTCCCCTCGGGACTAGCGGGGGGGCCTACGAGCAGTACTTC,TRBD2,TRBJ2-7,TRBV28,-
CASSFLAGGSTDTQYF,TGTGCCAGCAGTTTTCTAGCGGGGGGGAGCACAGATACGCAGTATTTT,TRBD2,TRBJ2-3,TRBV28,-
CASSEQGGSYEQYF,TGTGCCAGCAGTGAACAGGGGGGAAGTTACGAGCAGTACTTC,-,TRBJ2-7,TRBV2,-
CAWRGPGSSSGNTIYF,TGTGCCTGGAGGGGTCCCGGGTCGAGCTCTGGAAACACCATATATTTT,-,TRBJ1-3,TRBV30,-
CASSSTLATYNEQFF,TGCGCCAGCAGTTCCACTCTAGCGACTTACAATGAGCAGTTCTTC,-,TRBJ2-1,TRBV5-1,once
CASSLTGGDNEQFF,TGCGCCAGCAGCTTGACCGGGGGAGATAATGAGCAGTTCTTC,-,TRBJ2-1,TRBV5-1,-
CAWRDRGNVMNTEAFF,TGTGCCTGGAGAGACAGGGGTAACGTCATGAACACTGAAGCTTTCTTT,TRBD1,TRBJ1-1,TRBV30,once
CASSLEDRGHGYTF,TGCGCCAGCAGCTTGGAAGACAGGGGACATGGCTACACCTTC,TRBD1,TRBJ1-2,TRBV5-1,-
CASTGTGGEQPQHF,TGTGCCAGCACCGGGACAGGGGGTGAACAGCCCCAGCATTTT,TRBD1,TRBJ1-5,TRBV19,once
CASSLGAQETQYF,TGCGCCAGCAGCTTGGGGGCCCAAGAGACCCAGTACTTC,-,TRBJ2-5,TRBV5-1,-
CASSQDRDKETQYF,TGTGCCAGCAGCCAGGACAGGGACAAAGAGACCCAGTACTTC,TRBD1,TRBJ2-5,TRBV11-1,once
CASSPGGSSYEQYF,TGCGCCTCATCCCCGGGGGGAAGCTCCTACGAGCAGTACTTC,TRBD2,TRBJ2-7,TRBV5-1,few
CASSAAGVLGRQPGPTQHF,TGTGCCAGCAGCGCAGCTGGGGTCCTGGGCAGACAGCCGGGTCCGACCCAGCATTTT,-,TRBJ1-5,TRBV9,-
CAWSMGRVTTDTQYF,TGTGCCTGGAGTATGGGGAGGGTTACAACAGATACGCAGTATTTT,TRBD2,TRBJ2-3,TRBV30,-
CASSEEQGYSSGNTIYF,TGCGCCAGCAGTGAGGAACAGGGTTACAGCTCTGGAAACACCATATATTTT,-,TRBJ1-3,TRBV10-2,few
CASSSAGEGQPQHF,TGTGCCAGCAGTTCTGCCGGGGAAGGCCAGCCCCAGCATTTT,-,TRBJ1-5,TRBV28,few
CAWSVPRGTGQPQHF,TGTGCCTGGAGTGTACCCAGGGGAACGGGACAGCCCCAGCATTTT,-,TRBJ1-5,TRBV30,-
CATSSYRGLGNQPQHF,TGTGCCACCAGCAGTTACAGGGGGCTAGGCAATCAGCCCCAGCATTTT,TRBD1,TRBJ1-5,TRBV15,-
CASSFFGQNTGELFF,TGTGCCAGCAGTTTCTTCGGACAGAACACCGGGGAGCTGTTTTTT,-,TRBJ2-2,TRBV27,-
CASSAFLGQGEQYF,TGTGCCAGCAGTGCCTTCCTCGGACAGGGTGAGCAGTACTTC,TRBD1,TRBJ2-7,TRBV6-5,-
CASSYREYTEAFF,TGTGCCAGCAGTTACCGGGAGTACACTGAAGCTTTCTTT,-,TRBJ1-1,TRBV6-5,-
CASSSTGDSGYTF,TGCGCCAGCAGCTCAACAGGAGATAGTGGCTACACCTTC,-,TRBJ1-2,TRBV5-1,few
CASREAGGPTDTQYF,TGTGCCAGCAGAGAAGCGGGGGGACCCACAGATACGCAGTATTTT,TRBD2,TRBJ2-3,TRBV6-1,-
CASSLGGGESPLHF,TGCGCCAGCAGCTTGGGAGGGGGGGAGTCACCCCTCCACTTT,-,TRBJ1-6,TRBV5-1,-
CASSYGTSGGPNEQFF,TGTGCCAGCAGTTACGGGACTAGCGGGGGGCCCAATGAGCAGTTCTTC,TRBD2,TRBJ2-1,TRBV6-5,-
CASSHRIQGDEQYF,TGTGCCAGCAGCCACAGGATCCAAGGGGACGAGCAGTACTTC,-,TRBJ2-7,TRBV5-4,-
CASYPGARQGLTGELFF,TGTGCCAGTTATCCCGGGGCGAGACAGGGACTCACCGGGGAGCTGTTTTTT,-,TRBJ2-2,TRBV19,once
CASSPVGRISEAFF,TGTGCCAGCAGCCCGGTTGGGAGAATTTCTGAAGCTTTCTTT,-,TRBJ1-1,TRBV9,-
CASSLGTSYGYTF,TGTGCCAGCAGCCTCGGGACAAGCTATGGCTACACCTTC,-,TRBJ1-2,TRBV27,few
CASSPRVGYTF,TGTGCCAGCAGTCCCAGGGTAGGCTACACCTTC,-,TRBJ1-2,TRBV28,-
CASSTTGDEQYF,TGTGCCAGCTCAACGACAGGGGACGAGCAGTACTTC,TRBD1,TRBJ2-7,TRBV18,once
CASSPGGWETQYF,TGCGCCAGCAGCCCAGGGGGCTGGGAGACCCAGTACTTC,TRBD1,TRBJ2-5,TRBV5-1,-
CASSPLTELTGNTIYF,TGTGCCAGCAGCCCCCTGACTGAACTCACTGGAAACACCATATATTTT,-,TRBJ1-3,TRBV4-2,-
CASSPVGAQGTGSPLHF,TGTGCCAGCAGCCCCGTGGGGGCACAGGGGACGGGTTCACCCCTCCACTTT,TRBD1,TRBJ1-6,TRBV7-2,-
CASSVVAGGRGEQFF,TGTGCCAGCAGCGTAGTGGCGGGGGGCAGGGGTGAGCAGTTCTTC,TRBD2,TRBJ2-1,TRBV9,-
CASSVLETQYF,TGTGCCAGCAGCGTATTGGAGACCCAGTACTTC,-,TRBJ2-5,TRBV6-1,-
CASSLEAQTLTDTQYF,TGCGCCAGCAGCTTGGAGGCACAGACCCTCACAGATACGCAGTATTTT,-,TRBJ2-3,TRBV5-1,-
CASSLHLRNSPLHF,TGTGCCAGCAGCCTACATCTGAGGAATTCACCCCTCCACTTT,-,TRBJ1-6,TRBV28,-
CASSVQGSTNQPQHF,TGTGCCAGCAGCGTACAGGGATCTACGAATCAGCCCCAGCATTTT,-,TRBJ1-5,TRBV9,-
CASKTGFGNEKLFF,TGTGCCAGCAAGACAGGATTCGGGAATGAAAAACTGTTTTTT,-,TRBJ1-4,TRBV6-1,-
CASAGQGSTGELFF,TGCGCCAGCGCAGGACAGGGGTCGACCGGGGAGCTGTTTTTT,TRBD1,TRBJ2-2,TRBV10-2,-
CASSLTRQGATEAFF,TGCGCCAGCAGCCTAACCCGACAGGGGGCCACTGAAGCTTTCTTT,TRBD1,TRBJ1-1,TRBV5-1,few
CASSLSPGFETEAFF,TGTGCCAGCAGCTTATCCCCGGGATTTGAGACTGAAGCTTTCTTT,-,TRBJ1-1,TRBV7-2,-
CASRSEPLRGLDEQFF,TGTGCCAGCAGGTCGGAGCCTTTGCGAGGATTGGATGAGCAGTTCTTC,-,TRBJ2-1,TRBV6-6,few
CASSLGDRGRSTDTQYF,TGTGCCAGCAGCTTAGGCGACAGGGGCCGTAGCACAGATACGCAGTATTTT,TRBD1,TRBJ2-3,TRBV7-9,few
CASSLPRQLHQPQHF,TGTGCCAGCAGCCTACCTCGACAGCTTCATCAGCCCCAGCATTTT,-,TRBJ1-5,TRBV28,-
CAWSPRGFTQPQHF,TGTGCCTGGAGCCCCCGCGGGTTTACTCAGCCCCAGCATTTT,-,TRBJ1-5,TRBV30,-
CASSGDNMNTEAFF,TGTGCCAGCAGTGGGGACAATATGAACACTGAAGCTTTCTTT,-,TRBJ1-1,TRBV2,-
CASSIGGGKGETQYF,TGTGCCAGTAGTATAGGGGGAGGGAAGGGGGAGACCCAGTACTTC,TRBD2,TRBJ2-5,TRBV19,-
CASRRQGAGELFF,TGTGCCAGTAGGAGACAGGGGGCCGGGGAGCTGTTTTTT,TRBD1,TRBJ2-2,TRBV19,-
CASRWGVGNTEAFF,TGTGCCAGCCGCTGGGGGGTCGGGAACACTGAAGCTTTCTTT,-,TRBJ1-1,TRBV6-5,few